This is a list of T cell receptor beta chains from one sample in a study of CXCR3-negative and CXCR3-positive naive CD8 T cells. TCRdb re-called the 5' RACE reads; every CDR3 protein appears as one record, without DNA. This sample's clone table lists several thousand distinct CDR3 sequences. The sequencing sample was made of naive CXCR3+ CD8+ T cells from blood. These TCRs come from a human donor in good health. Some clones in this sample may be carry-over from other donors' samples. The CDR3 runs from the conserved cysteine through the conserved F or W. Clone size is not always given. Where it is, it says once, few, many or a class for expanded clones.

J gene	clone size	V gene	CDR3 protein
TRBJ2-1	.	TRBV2	CASSNGPNYNEQFF
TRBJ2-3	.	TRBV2	CASRGTGGADTQYF
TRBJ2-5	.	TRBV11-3	CASSPALGLEEETQYF
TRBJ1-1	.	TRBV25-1	CASSETRSNTEAFF
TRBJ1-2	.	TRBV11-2	CASSFGGTVYGYTF
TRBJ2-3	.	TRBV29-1	CSVVTSTDTQYF
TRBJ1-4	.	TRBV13	CASSRSQGSEKLFF
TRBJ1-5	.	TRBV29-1	CSVWTGLSKAQHF
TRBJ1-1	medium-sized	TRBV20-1	CSARVPGRGLNTEAFF
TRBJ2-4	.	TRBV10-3	CAISEEGTQYF
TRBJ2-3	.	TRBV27	CASSLLRGTWGTDTQYF
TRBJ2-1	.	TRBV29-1	CSVELAGKGNEQFF
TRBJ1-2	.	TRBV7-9	CASTQLEDGYTF
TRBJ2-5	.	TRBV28	CASSQGGLYQETQYF
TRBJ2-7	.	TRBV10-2	CASSDLGTGTLYEQYF
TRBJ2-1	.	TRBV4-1	CASSQDPSAGNEQFF